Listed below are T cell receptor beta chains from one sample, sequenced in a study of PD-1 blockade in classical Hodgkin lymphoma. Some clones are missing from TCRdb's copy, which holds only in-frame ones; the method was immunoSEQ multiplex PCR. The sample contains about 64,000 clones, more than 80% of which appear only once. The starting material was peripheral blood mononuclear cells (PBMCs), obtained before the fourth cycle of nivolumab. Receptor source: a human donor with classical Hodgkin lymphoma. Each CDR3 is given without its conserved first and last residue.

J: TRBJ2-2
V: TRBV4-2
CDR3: ASSPLAGENTGELF

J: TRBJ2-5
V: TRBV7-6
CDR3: ASSLLASETQY

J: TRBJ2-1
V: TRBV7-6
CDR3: ASSLDSRYSYNEQF

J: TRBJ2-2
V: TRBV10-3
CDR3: AILRPRVLDRENTGELF

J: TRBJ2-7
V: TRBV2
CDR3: ASKGSLPYEQY

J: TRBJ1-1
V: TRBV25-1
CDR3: ASNQGGTHEAF

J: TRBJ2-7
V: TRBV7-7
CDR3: ASSYRQGNEQY

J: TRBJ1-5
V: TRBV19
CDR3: ASSRGWESNQPQH

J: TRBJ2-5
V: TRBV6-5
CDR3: ASSYSYLGETQY

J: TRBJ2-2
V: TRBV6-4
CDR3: ASGRTAGPLAGAGTGELF

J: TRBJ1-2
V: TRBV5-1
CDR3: ASSQTGPRDYGYT

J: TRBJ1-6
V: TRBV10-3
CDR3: AINREENSPLH

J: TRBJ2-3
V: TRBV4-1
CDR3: ASSQGDTQY

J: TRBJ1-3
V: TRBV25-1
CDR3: ASTPSGALDTIY

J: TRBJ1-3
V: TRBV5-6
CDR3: ASSPGPRNTIY

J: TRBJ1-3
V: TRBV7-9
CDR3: ASQHSQYSGNTIY

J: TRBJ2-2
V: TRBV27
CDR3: ASSWGGPGTGELF

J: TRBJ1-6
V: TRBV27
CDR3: ASSIGPANNSPLH

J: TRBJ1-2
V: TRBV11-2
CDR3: ASSFGPGAEGYT

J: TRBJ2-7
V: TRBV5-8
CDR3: ASSHGGASGYEQY

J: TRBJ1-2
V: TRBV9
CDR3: ASSAGPEGGYT

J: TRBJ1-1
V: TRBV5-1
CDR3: ASRATRANTEAF

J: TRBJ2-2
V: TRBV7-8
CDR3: ASIRGGRNTGELF

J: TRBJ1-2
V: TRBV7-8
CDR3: ASSTRQGVIAYGYT

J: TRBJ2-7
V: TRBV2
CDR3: AASSRGLVEQY

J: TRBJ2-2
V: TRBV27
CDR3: ASSSIAGGSTGELF

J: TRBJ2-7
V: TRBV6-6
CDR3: ASSYSKAGGPDEQY

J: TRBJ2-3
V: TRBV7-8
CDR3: ASSRGTGDY

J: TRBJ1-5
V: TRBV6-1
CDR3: ASTPNRNQPQH

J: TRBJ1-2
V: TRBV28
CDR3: ASSLGEVDGYT

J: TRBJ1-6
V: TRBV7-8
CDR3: ASSVQGFSPLH

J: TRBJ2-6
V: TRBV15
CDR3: ATSKGQGESGANVLT

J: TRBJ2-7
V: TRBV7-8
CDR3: ASSSGSSYEQY

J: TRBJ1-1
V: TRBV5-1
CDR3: ASSLEQGEAF

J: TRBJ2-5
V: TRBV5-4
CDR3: ASSAPGTKETQY

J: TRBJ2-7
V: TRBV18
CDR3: ASSPAAGTGSEQY

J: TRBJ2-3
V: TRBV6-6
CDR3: ASSSIDTQY

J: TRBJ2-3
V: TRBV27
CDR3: ASSLLGREDTQY

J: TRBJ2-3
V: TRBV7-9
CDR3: ASSLRGQKFL

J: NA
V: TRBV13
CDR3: ASRRGLAGIYEQY

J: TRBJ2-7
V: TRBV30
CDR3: AWRRQGLYEQY

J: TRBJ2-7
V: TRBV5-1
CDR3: ASKLGQGPYEQY

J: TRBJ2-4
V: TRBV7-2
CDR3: ASSSFDALAKNIQY

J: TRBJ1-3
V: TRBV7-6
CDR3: ASSRDGSSGNTIY

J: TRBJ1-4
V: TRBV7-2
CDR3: ASSSGGASTNEKLF

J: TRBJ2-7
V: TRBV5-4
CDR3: ASSLLGLAGQARYEQY

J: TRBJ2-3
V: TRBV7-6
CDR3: ASSSVGAVTDTQY

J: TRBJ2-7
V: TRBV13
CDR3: ASSLSETGSSYEQY

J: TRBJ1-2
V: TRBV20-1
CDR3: SAIRPEGYT

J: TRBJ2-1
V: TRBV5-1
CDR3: ASSFGGLLYNEQF

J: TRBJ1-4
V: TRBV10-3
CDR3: AISAGQENEKLF

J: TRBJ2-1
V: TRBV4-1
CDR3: ASSQVNTPYNEQF

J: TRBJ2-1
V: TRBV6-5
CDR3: ASSFFSGGNDEQF

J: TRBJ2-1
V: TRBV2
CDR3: ASKDNEQF

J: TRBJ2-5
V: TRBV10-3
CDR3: AITPGLEEGGTQY

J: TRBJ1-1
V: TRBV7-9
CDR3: ASSLEGIWGRLNTEAF

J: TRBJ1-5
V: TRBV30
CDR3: AWSVGRLSGQPQH

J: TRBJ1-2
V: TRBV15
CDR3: ATSTGTPLDYGYT